A selection of T cell receptor beta chains follows, all from one sample in a study of cytomegalovirus exposure and HLA in healthy donors. Clones were read by immunoSEQ multiplex PCR, and TCRdb kept only the in-frame ones, dropping some. Here the sample spans 100,000 to 150,000 clones, about 80% being singletons. The sample was PBMCs. The receptor set was obtained from a man aged 25 to 40 in good health and CMV-seropositive. Both conserved end residues are part of each CDR3. A D gene is named only where the DNA matches it firmly. Size values are once, few and many counts, or a class for expanded clones, and some rows have none.

>TRBJ2-1|TRBV5-1|TRBD2|.
TGCGCCAGCAGCTTTGGGGGGGCCTACAATGAGCAGTTCTTC
CASSFGGAYNEQFF
>TRBJ2-3|TRBV28|.|.
TGTGCCAGCAGCACCCGACACATGACAGCAGATACGCAGTATTTT
CASSTRHMTADTQYF
>TRBJ2-7|TRBV4-1|.|.
TGCGCCAGCAGCCAAGATCGGGATTACGAGCAGTACTTC
CASSQDRDYEQYF
>TRBJ2-7|TRBV7-2|.|.
TGTGCCAGCAAGCTTACCAGGTCGTCCTACGAGCAGTACTTC
CASKLTRSSYEQYF
>TRBJ2-7|TRBV10-2|TRBD1|.
TGCGCCAGCATGAATACAGGGGACTCCTACGAGCAGTACTTC
CASMNTGDSYEQYF
>TRBJ2-7|TRBV19|.|.
TGTGCCAGTAGTACTCTCGACACAGGGACCTACGAGCAGTACTTC
CASSTLDTGTYEQYF
>TRBJ2-7|TRBV11-2|TRBD1|.
TGTGCCAGCAGCTTAAGGGGACAGTCGACCTACGAGCAGTACTTC
CASSLRGQSTYEQYF
>TRBJ2-2|TRBV28|.|.
TGTGCCAGCAGGGGCCTCGGAACAGGGTTCGGGGAGCTGTTTTTT
CASRGLGTGFGELFF
>TRBJ2-1|TRBV5-1|TRBD2|.
TGCGCCAGCAGCTCGGGACTAGTCTACAATGAGCAGTTCTTC
CASSSGLVYNEQFF
>TRBJ1-5|TRBV7-2|.|few
TGTGCCAGCAGCTTAGCGCCGCAGGGAGGTCAGCCCCAGCATTTT
CASSLAPQGGQPQHF
>TRBJ2-3|TRBV6-5|.|few
TGTGCCAGCAGCAAGGGGGGGGGAGATACGCAGTATTTT
CASSKGGGDTQYF
>TRBJ1-1|TRBV5-5|.|.
TGTGCCAGCAGCGAGAGGGGGTACACTGAAGCTTTCTTT
CASSERGYTEAFF
>TRBJ1-2|TRBV6-6|.|few
TGTGCCAGCAGGGACGGACAAGGATGCACCTTC
CASRDGQGCTF
>TRBJ1-1|TRBV6-1|.|.
TGTGCCAGCAGTGAGGGGTGGAGGACTGAAGCTTTCTTT
CASSEGWRTEAFF